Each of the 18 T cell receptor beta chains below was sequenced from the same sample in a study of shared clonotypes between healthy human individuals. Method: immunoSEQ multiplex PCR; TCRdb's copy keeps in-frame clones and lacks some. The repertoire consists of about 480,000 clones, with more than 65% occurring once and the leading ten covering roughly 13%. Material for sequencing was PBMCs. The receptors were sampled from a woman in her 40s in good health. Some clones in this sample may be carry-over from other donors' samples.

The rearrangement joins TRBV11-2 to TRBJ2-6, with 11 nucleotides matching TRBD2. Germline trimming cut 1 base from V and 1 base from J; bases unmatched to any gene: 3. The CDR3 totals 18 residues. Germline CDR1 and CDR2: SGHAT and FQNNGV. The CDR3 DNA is TGTGCCAGCAGCTTAGCAAGACTAGCGGGATCTGGGGCCAACGTCCTGACTTTC. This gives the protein CASSLARLAGSGANVLTF.

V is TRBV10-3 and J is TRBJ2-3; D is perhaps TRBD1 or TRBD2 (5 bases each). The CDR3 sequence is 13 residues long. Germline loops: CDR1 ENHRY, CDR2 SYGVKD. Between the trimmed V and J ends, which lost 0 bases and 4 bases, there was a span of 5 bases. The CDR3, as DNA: TGTGCCATCAGTGAGTCGGGACCAGATACGCAGTATTTT. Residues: CAISESGPDTQYF.

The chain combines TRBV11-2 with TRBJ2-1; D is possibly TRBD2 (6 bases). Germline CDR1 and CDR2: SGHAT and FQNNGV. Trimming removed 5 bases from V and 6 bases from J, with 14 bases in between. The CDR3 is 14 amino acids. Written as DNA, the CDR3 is TGTGCCAGCAGCCCGAGACTAGTATCCAATGAGCAGTTCTTC. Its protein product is CASSPRLVSNEQFF.

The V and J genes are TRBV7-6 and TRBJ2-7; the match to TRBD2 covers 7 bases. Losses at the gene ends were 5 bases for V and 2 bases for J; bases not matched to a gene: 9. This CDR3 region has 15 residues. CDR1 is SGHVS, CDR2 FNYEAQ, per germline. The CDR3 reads CASSGGGTFPYEQYF. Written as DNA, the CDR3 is TGTGCCAGCAGCGGGGGGGGGACCTTCCCCTACGAGCAGTACTTC.

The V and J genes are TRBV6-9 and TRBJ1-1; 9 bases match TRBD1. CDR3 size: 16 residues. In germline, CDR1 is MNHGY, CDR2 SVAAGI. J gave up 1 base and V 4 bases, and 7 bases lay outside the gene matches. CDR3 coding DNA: TGTGCCAGCAGTTCGGGGACAGGGATTAGGAACACTGAAGCTTTCTTT. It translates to CASSSGTGIRNTEAFF.

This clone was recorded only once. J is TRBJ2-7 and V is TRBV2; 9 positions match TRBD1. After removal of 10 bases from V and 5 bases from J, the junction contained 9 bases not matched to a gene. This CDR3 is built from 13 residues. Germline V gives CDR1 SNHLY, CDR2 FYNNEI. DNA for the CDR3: TGTGCCACCAGGACAGGGGAGATCAACGAGCAGTACTTC. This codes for CATRTGEINEQYF.

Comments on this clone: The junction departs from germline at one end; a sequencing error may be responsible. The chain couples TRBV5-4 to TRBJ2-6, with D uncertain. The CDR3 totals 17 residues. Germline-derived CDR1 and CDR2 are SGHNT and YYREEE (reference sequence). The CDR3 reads CASRTNRIRSGVNVLTF. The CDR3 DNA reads TGTGCCAGCAGAACGAATCGAATCCGCTCTGGGGTCAACGTCCTGACTTTC.

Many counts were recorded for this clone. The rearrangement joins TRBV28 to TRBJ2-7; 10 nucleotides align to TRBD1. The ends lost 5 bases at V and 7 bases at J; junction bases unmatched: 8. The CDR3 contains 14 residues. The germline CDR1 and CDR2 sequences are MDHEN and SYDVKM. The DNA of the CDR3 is TGTGCCAGCAGTCAGGACAGGGGGAAGGGAGAGCAGTACTTC. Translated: CASSQDRGKGEQYF.

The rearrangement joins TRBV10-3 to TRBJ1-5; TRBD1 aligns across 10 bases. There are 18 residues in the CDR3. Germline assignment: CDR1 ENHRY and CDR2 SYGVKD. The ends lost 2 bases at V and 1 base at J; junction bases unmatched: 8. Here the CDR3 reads CAISERQGAFGSNQPQHF. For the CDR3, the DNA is TGTGCCATCAGTGAGAGACAGGGGGCGTTTGGGAGCAATCAGCCCCAGCATTTT.

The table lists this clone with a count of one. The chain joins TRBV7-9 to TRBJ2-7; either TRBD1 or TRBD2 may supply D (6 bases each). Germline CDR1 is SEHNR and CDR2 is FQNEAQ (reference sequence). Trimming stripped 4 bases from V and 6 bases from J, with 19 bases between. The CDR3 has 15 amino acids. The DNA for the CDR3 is TGTGCCAGCAGCTCCCTGGCGGTCAGGGGAGGCGAGCAGTACTTC. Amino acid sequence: CASSSLAVRGGEQYF.

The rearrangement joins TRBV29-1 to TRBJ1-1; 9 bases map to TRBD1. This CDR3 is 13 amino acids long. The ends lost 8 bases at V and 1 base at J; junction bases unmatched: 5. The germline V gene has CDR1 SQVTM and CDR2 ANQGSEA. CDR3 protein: CSTDRGRNTEAFF. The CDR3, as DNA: TGCAGCACCGACAGGGGGAGGAACACTGAAGCTTTCTTT.

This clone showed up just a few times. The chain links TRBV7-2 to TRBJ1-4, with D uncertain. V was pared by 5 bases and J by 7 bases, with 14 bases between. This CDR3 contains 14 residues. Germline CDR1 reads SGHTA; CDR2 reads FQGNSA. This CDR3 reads CASSPRHTGEKLFF. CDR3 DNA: TGTGCCAGCAGCCCTCGACACACGGGTGAAAAACTGTTTTTT.

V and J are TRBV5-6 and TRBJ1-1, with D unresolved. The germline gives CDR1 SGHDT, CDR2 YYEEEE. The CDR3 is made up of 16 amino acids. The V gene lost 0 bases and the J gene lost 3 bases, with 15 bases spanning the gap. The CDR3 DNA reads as TGTGCCAGCAGCTTGGTTCAGGCAAGTGTGGACACTGAAGCTTTCTTT. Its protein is CASSLVQASVDTEAFF.

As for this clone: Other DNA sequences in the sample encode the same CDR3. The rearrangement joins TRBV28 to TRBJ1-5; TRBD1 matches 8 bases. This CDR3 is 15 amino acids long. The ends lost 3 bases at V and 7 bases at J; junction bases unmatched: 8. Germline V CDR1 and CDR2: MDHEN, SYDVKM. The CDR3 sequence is CASSFLGTGEQPQHF. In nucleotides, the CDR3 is TGTGCCAGCAGTTTCTTAGGGACAGGTGAACAGCCCCAGCATTTT.

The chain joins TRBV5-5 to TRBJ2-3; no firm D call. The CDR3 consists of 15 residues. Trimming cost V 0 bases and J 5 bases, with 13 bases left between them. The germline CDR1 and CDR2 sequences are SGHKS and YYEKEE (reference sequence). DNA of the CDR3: TGTGCCAGCAGCTTGGGGCAGGTTGGTGGAGATACGCAGTATTTT. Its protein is CASSLGQVGGDTQYF.

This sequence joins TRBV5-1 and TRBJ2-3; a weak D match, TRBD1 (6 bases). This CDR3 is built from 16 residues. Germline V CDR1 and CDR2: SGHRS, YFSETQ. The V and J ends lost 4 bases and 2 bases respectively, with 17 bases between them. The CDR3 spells CASSILQGRTTDTQYF. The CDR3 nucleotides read TGCGCCAGCAGCATCTTACAGGGTAGGACCACAGATACGCAGTATTTT.

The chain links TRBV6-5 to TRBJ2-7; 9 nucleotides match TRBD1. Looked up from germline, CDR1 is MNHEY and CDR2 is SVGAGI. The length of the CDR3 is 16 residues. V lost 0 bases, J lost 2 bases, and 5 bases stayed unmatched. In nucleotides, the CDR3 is TGTGCCAGCAGTTACTCGGGGGACAGGGAGACCTACGAGCAGTACTTC. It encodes CASSYSGDRETYEQYF.

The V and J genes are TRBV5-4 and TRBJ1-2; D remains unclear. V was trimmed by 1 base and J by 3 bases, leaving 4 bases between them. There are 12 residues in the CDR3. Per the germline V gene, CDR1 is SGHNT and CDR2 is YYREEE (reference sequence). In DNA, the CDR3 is TGTGCCAGCAGCTTGACGGACTATGGCTACACCTTC. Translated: CASSLTDYGYTF.